A selection of T cell receptor beta chains follows, all from one sample in a study of radiotherapy plus CTLA-4 blockade in lung cancer. TCRdb's table, derived via immunoSEQ multiplex PCR, lists solely in-frame clones and lacks some. The sample contains about 49,000 clones, less than 85% of which appear only once. The specimen comprised peripheral blood, sampled from a patient treated with radiotherapy plus ipilimumab. These receptors came from a human donor with non-small cell lung cancer who had stable disease on radiotherapy plus ipilimumab. The CDR3 runs from the conserved cysteine through the conserved F or W. A D gene is named only where the DNA matches it firmly. Some rows mark clone size as missing; the rest say once, few, many or name a class of expanded clone.

>TRBJ2-7|.|.|TRBV2
CASSDRADVFPYEQYF
TGTGCCAGCAGTGATAGGGCGGACGTCTTCCCCTACGAGCAGTACTTC
>TRBJ2-3|TRBD2|.|TRBV29-1
CSVELAGTDTQYF
TGCAGCGTTGAACTAGCGGGCACAGATACGCAGTATTTT
>TRBJ1-4|TRBD1|.|TRBV7-9
CASSPDRGQGEKLFF
TGTGCCAGCAGCCCCGACAGGGGGCAAGGGGAAAAACTGTTTTTT
>TRBJ2-5|.|medium-sized|TRBV21-1
CASSKAGHPLIQETQYF
TGTGCCAGCAGCAAAGCGGGACACCCCTTAATCCAAGAGACCCAGTACTTC
>TRBJ1-1|.|.|TRBV6-1
CASRLGGGTEAFF
TGTGCCAGCAGGCTCGGGGGAGGTACTGAAGCTTTCTTT
>TRBJ1-4|TRBD1|.|TRBV18
CASSPGQGKEKLFF
TGTGCCAGCTCACCGGGACAGGGGAAGGAAAAACTGTTTTTT
>TRBJ1-1|TRBD1|once|TRBV14
CASSPDRVTEAFF
TGTGCCAGCAGCCCGGACAGGGTTACTGAAGCTTTCTTT
>TRBJ1-5|.|few|TRBV7-3
CASSLMEDQPQHF
TGTGCCAGCAGCTTAATGGAAGATCAGCCCCAGCATTTT
>TRBJ1-2|TRBD1|.|TRBV9
CASSGGQGISRYGYTF
TGTGCCAGCAGCGGTGGACAGGGAATATCCCGGTACGGCTACACCTTC
>TRBJ1-4|.|.|TRBV27
CASSTQRLGVGEKLFF
TGTGCCAGCAGTACCCAGAGGCTAGGGGTAGGGGAAAAACTGTTTTTT
>TRBJ2-1|TRBD1|.|TRBV11-2
CASSPWTGGILINEQFF
TGTGCCAGCAGCCCTTGGACAGGGGGCATTTTAATAAATGAGCAGTTCTTC
>TRBJ1-1|.|.|TRBV30
CAWSLQFDTEAFF
TGTGCCTGGAGCCTTCAGTTCGACACTGAAGCTTTCTTT
>TRBJ1-2|TRBD1|.|TRBV28
CASRNGQGYGYTF
TGTGCCAGCAGGAATGGACAGGGCTATGGCTACACCTTC
>TRBJ1-2|.|once|TRBV28
CASSFLNYGYTF
TGTGCCAGCAGTTTTCTGAACTATGGCTACACCTTC
>TRBJ1-5|TRBD1|.|TRBV6-1
CASSTTGTNQPQHF
TGTGCCAGCAGTACGACAGGGACCAATCAGCCCCAGCATTTT
>TRBJ2-2|.|.|TRBV15
CATSRNRNTGELFF
TGTGCCACCAGCAGAAACAGGAACACCGGGGAGCTGTTTTTT
>TRBJ2-5|.|.|TRBV7-2
CASFPGVYQETQYF
TGTGCCAGCTTTCCTGGGGTGTACCAAGAGACCCAGTACTTC
>TRBJ1-1|.|.|TRBV7-3
CASSSHRQGEAFF
TGTGCCAGCAGCTCCCACCGGCAGGGCGAAGCTTTCTTT
>TRBJ1-6|TRBD1|few|TRBV5-4
CASSRDRANSPLHF
TGTGCCAGCAGTCGGGACAGGGCGAATTCACCCCTCCACTTT
>TRBJ1-2|TRBD1|.|TRBV7-2
CASSPRQGNGYTF
TGTGCCAGCAGCCCCAGACAGGGGAATGGCTACACCTTC
>TRBJ2-7|.|.|TRBV6-6
CASSRDSYYEQYF
TGTGCCAGCAGTAGGGACTCCTACTACGAGCAGTACTTC
>TRBJ1-6|TRBD1|.|TRBV5-5
CASSLGQGTYNSPLHF
TGTGCCAGCAGTCTTGGACAGGGGACCTATAATTCACCCCTCCACTTT
>TRBJ1-3|.|.|TRBV9
CASSPEGSGNTIYF
TGTGCCAGCAGCCCCGAGGGGTCTGGAAACACCATATATTTT
>TRBJ1-1|TRBD1|.|TRBV28
CASSPGGRGTEAFF
TGTGCCAGCAGCCCAGGGGGCCGGGGTACTGAAGCTTTCTTT
>TRBJ2-5|TRBD2|.|TRBV4-1
CASTLSGGLPQETQYF
TGCGCCAGCACTCTAAGCGGGGGCCTCCCCCAAGAGACCCAGTACTTC
>TRBJ1-5|.|few|TRBV28
CASSLESNQPQHF
TGTGCCAGCAGTTTAGAGAGCAATCAGCCCCAGCATTTT
>TRBJ2-2|TRBD1|.|TRBV5-4
CASSLDRVRGELFF
TGTGCCAGCAGCCTGGACAGGGTGAGGGGGGAGCTGTTTTTT